A single sample gave rise to the 21 T cell receptor beta chains below, sequenced in a study of blood T cell repertoires in COVID-19. Assay: immunoSEQ multiplex PCR; the TCRdb copy retains only in-frame clones and omits some. The table has about 180,000 clones, 89% seen once. The source material was peripheral blood. The receptors derive from a man between 18 and 29 years old who had recovered from COVID-19.

The V call is TRBV11-2, the J call TRBJ1-3, with 7 bases that match TRBD1. V dropped 4 bases and J dropped 4; count of bases not matched to a gene: 1. Germline values: CDR1 SGHAT, CDR2 FQNNGV. This CDR3 has 13 residues. The CDR3 region has the DNA TGTGCCAGCAGCTCGGGACAGGGAAACACCATATATTTT. It codes for CASSSGQGNTIYF.

J is TRBJ2-5 and V is TRBV9; D perhaps matches TRBD2 (5 bases). V lost 2 bases to trimming and J lost 0 bases, with 11 bases between them. The germline V gene has CDR1 SGDLS and CDR2 YYNGEE. This CDR3 comprises 15 residues. CDR3 DNA sequence: TGTGCCAGCAGCGTTGACGGGAAGTACCAAGAGACCCAGTACTTC. It translates to CASSVDGKYQETQYF.

The chain is built from TRBV7-8 and TRBJ1-1, with 7 bases aligning to TRBD1. Germline values: CDR1 SGHVS, CDR2 FQNEAQ. CDR3 length: 13 amino acids. J gave up 4 bases and V 7 bases, and 6 bases lay outside the gene matches. The CDR3 DNA follows: TGTGCCAGCAACTCTGACAGGGCCACTGAAGCTTTCTTT. Amino acids: CASNSDRATEAFF.

CDR3 nucleotide sequence: TGTGCCAGCAGTTGGAGTCTAGCGGTCACAGATACGCAGTATTTT. This gives the protein CASSWSLAVTDTQYF. The rearrangement links TRBV6-2 or TRBV6-3 to TRBJ2-3, with 7 bases lining up with TRBD2. The CDR3 runs 15 residues. Trimming removed 4 bases from V and 2 bases from J; junction bases left unmatched: 6. Germline CDR1 MNHEY, CDR2 SVGEGT.

The DNA for the CDR3 is TGCGCCAGCAGCTATTTGGGGAGGGAGCTCTCAGATACGCAGTATTTT. Protein sequence: CASSYLGRELSDTQYF. V gene TRBV4-1 combines with J gene TRBJ2-3, with 7 bases that match TRBD2. V trimming: 5 bases; J trimming: 4 bases; junction bases outside the gene matches: 12. The CDR3 contains 16 residues. Germline CDR1 reads MGHRA; CDR2 reads YSYEKL.

The rearrangement joins TRBV7-2 to TRBJ2-3; TRBD2 might be the D (5 bases). Trimming removed 5 bases from V and 4 bases from J, with 13 bases in between. Germline CDR1 is SGHTA and CDR2 is FQGNSA. The CDR3 consists of 14 residues. The DNA for the CDR3 is TGTGCCAGCAGCCCCCCCCCAGCGGCAGATACGCAGTATTTT. Protein product: CASSPPPAADTQYF.

The chain recombines TRBV18 with TRBJ1-2; 8 bases align to TRBD1. The germline gives CDR1 KGHSH, CDR2 LQKENI. CDR3 size: 17 residues. J was trimmed by 1 base and V by 4 bases; bases with no gene match: 11. The CDR3 DNA is TGTGCCAGCTCACTACCGCCCGACGACAGGGGTAACTATGGCTACACCTTC. Protein product: CASSLPPDDRGNYGYTF.

The chain carries TRBV12-3 or TRBV12-4 and TRBJ2-7; D ambiguous. This CDR3 contains 12 residues. Between the trimmed V and J ends, which lost 8 bases and 0 bases, there was a span of 8 bases. CDR3 in amino acids: CASSQFSYEQYF. DNA of the CDR3: TGTGCCAGCTCACAGTTCTCCTACGAGCAGTACTTC.

The chain joins TRBV18 to TRBJ1-1; 7 bases are shared with TRBD1. Germline V gene data show CDR1 as KGHSH and CDR2 as LQKENI. Trimming cost V 4 bases and J 0 bases; bases outside gene matches: 2. The CDR3 covers 14 residues. Here the CDR3 reads CASSLDRVNTEAFF. The CDR3 nucleotides are TGTGCCAGCTCACTTGACAGGGTGAACACTGAAGCTTTCTTT.

The chain uses TRBV6-1 and TRBJ2-3; no clear D. Per the germline V gene, CDR1 is MNHNS and CDR2 is SASEGT. Trimming stripped 3 bases from V and 1 base from J, with 14 bases between. The CDR3 runs 16 residues. The CDR3 nucleotides read TGTGCCAGCAGTGATGGCCGGGTAGTGGGCACAGATACGCAGTATTTT. Its translation: CASSDGRVVGTDTQYF.

CDR3 coding DNA: TGTGCCAGCCTGGGAGACGGAGAGACCCAGTACTTC. Residues: CASLGDGETQYF. The chain has TRBV11-2 and TRBJ2-5; perhaps TRBD2 as D (5 bases). Germline V gene data show CDR1 as SGHAT and CDR2 as FQNNGV. The V end was cut by 8 bases, the J end by 4 bases, with 11 bases between. The CDR3 runs to 12 residues.

The chain links TRBV19 to TRBJ1-1; TRBD1 might be the D (5 bases). The CDR3 covers 14 residues. Per germline, CDR1 LNHDA and CDR2 SQIVND (reference sequence). V lost 4 bases, J lost 1 base, and 10 bases lay in between. The CDR3 region has the DNA TGTGCCAGTAGTACCGGACACTCGAACACTGAAGCTTTCTTT. Amino acids: CASSTGHSNTEAFF.

This rearrangement joins TRBV19 to TRBJ2-1; 14 nucleotides agree with TRBD2. The CDR3 has 15 amino acids. Germline CDR1 is LNHDA and CDR2 is SQIVND (reference sequence). V was pared by 11 bases and J by 8 bases, with 11 bases of the junction left unmatched. The CDR3 is CAVSRGTSGSDEQFF. The CDR3 DNA is TGTGCCGTCTCCCGGGGGACTAGCGGGAGCGATGAGCAGTTCTTC.

A few counts support this clone. The chain links TRBV24-1 to TRBJ2-1; D is possibly TRBD2 (5 bases). V gave up 5 bases and J gave up 5 bases, with 12 bases separating them. CDR1 is KGHDR, CDR2 SFDVKD, per germline. The CDR3 is made up of 14 amino acids. CDR3 in DNA: TGTGCCACCAGTGCGGGGAGCATCAACAATGAGCAGTTCTTC. Translating gives CATSAGSINNEQFF.

J is TRBJ2-7 and V is TRBV6-2 or TRBV6-3, with 7 bases identical to TRBD1. CDR3 length: 14 amino acids. Germline V gene sequence: CDR1 MNHEY, CDR2 SVGEGT. The trim removed 5 bases at V and 2 bases at J, leaving 6 bases unmatched. The CDR3 nucleotides read TGTGCCAGCAGTGAGTACAGGGGTCCCTACGAGCAGTACTTC. It specifies CASSEYRGPYEQYF.

The V gene is TRBV15, the J gene TRBJ2-1; unclear D gene. CDR3 length equals 15 residues. The ends were cut back, 0 bases at V and 10 bases at J, with 16 bases in the middle. The germline V gene has CDR1 LNHNV and CDR2 YYDKDF (reference sequence). CDR3 DNA: TGTGCCACCAGCAGAGACGGCATGAGAAGCAGGGAGCAGTTCTTC. Amino acids: CATSRDGMRSREQFF.

V is TRBV7-3 and J is TRBJ1-1; D is unresolved. The V end was cut by 2 bases, the J end by 1 base, with 8 bases between. CDR3 length: 14 amino acids. CDR1 and CDR2 (germline): SGHTA, FQGTGA. CDR3 sequence reads: CASSLGRRNTEAFF. The DNA for the CDR3 is TGTGCCAGCAGCTTAGGGCGAAGGAACACTGAAGCTTTCTTT.

This clone was counted between two and nine times. V is TRBV30 and J is TRBJ1-3; D remains unclear. The germline V and J ends were trimmed by 0 bases and 7 bases, with 10 bases remaining between them. CDR1 is GTSNPN, CDR2 SVGIG, per germline (reference sequence). The CDR3 has 13 residues. This chain's CDR3 is CAWSVEGVNTIYF. CDR3 coding DNA: TGTGCCTGGAGTGTAGAGGGCGTGAACACCATATATTTT.

This chain links TRBV24-1 with TRBJ2-3; D call uncertain. V lost 1 base and J 5 bases, leaving 3 bases between the germline ends. Germline V gives CDR1 KGHDR, CDR2 SFDVKD. The CDR3 totals 12 residues. CDR3 DNA: TGTGCCACCAGTGATTTCGGAGATACGCAGTATTTT. Protein product: CATSDFGDTQYF.

This chain connects TRBV6-1 to TRBJ1-4; TRBD1 matches 9 bases. The CDR3 consists of 17 residues. Per germline, CDR1 MNHNS and CDR2 SASEGT. Unmatched junction bases numbered 7, after V lost 4 bases and J lost 1 base. CDR3 nucleotides: TGTGCCAGCAGTGGACTCACAGGGGGCATAACTAATGAAAAACTGTTTTTT. This sequence encodes CASSGLTGGITNEKLFF.

The V and J genes are TRBV18 and TRBJ2-7, with D unclear. CDR3 length equals 15 residues. V shed 5 bases and J shed 1 base, with 15 bases lying between them. Germline loops: CDR1 KGHSH, CDR2 LQKENI. The DNA of the CDR3 is TGTGCCAGCTCAGTGCAGGATGAAGTTTCCTACGAGCAGTACTTC. This sequence encodes CASSVQDEVSYEQYF.